This TCR beta chain was obtained from a study of T cells in localized non-small cell lung cancer (dated by TCRdb to 2018 to 2020). Regarding the research as a whole: The study analyzed T cell repertoires of 200 to 250 early-stage NSCLC patients, comparing tumors and uninvolved tumor-adjacent lungs. A mean age of around 66 years was recorded for the NSCLC patients, of whom roughly 130 were male and around 100 were female. The cohort comprised roughly 240 treatment-naïve NSCLC patients with resected, localized lung tumors.

Regarding this clone: Its antigen has not been determined. Base qualities are not at hand, and no much larger clone is one base apart.

Study-wide conclusions, independent of this receptor: Of the top 100 tumor clones, a median of around 57 were detected in paired uninvolved adjacent lung; approximately 30 were also among that lung's top 100. Uninvolved tumor-adjacent lung showed the highest T cell clonality, higher than tumor, which suggests more focused antigenic responses in the uninvolved tumor-adjacent lung. Higher T cell density in blood was associated with longer overall survival, whereas higher clonality in adjacent lung was associated with shorter survival. Multi-region tumor sequencing was not performed, so intratumor heterogeneity could not be excluded. Since the design was exploratory, TCR variables were selected using unadjusted p-values with no false-discovery rate correction.

The immunoSEQ Assay was used to sequence TCR beta CDR3 regions from DNA. The study's processing was this. T cell density was computed as TCR beta template counts normalized to usable DNA estimated by amplifying housekeeping genes. The preseqR package was used to estimate richness by extrapolating to 400,000 templates for PBMC samples and to 120,000 templates for tissue samples. Clonality was defined by subtracting Pielou's evenness from one. Tissue-enriched TCRs were identified by differential abundance testing using productive amino-acid clonotypes, minimum total count 5 and alpha 0.1. The Jaccard Index and the Morisita Overlap Index were used to quantify repertoire overlap between compartments. GLIPH grouped TCR beta CDR3s together with public tetramer-defined viral CDR3s, and a viral motif had to include at least three viral sequences and also show V-gene enrichment. TCRdb mirrors the immuneACCESS table, restricted to in-frame sequences. Some clones are absent from its copies; in checked studies, under half trace to an unresolved V gene, and the reason for the others is unknown. V and J calls plus clone size are reproduced from that table; the DNA served to infer D and trimming. This sample gives around 25,000 clones in total; roughly 90% of them show up just once. About 16% of the sample goes to the ten largest clones.

At diagnosis, tumor, uninvolved tumor-adjacent lung and peripheral blood were collected and then preserved as a mix of FFPE and fresh-frozen material. For TCR repertoire profiling, blood samples were analyzed in the form of peripheral blood mononuclear cells. CDR1 and CDR2 are read off the germline V gene (reference sequence) as SGHAT and FQDESV. Measured from the cysteine to the phenylalanine, the CDR3 is 12 residues long. The read is trimmed to its CDR3 DNA, 36 bases read in frame from base 1. Trimming removed 5 bases from V and 7 bases from J, leaving 11 bases between the germline ends. The sequence derives from a man aged 40 to 70 with stage III squamous cell lung carcinoma. The rearranged segments are TRBV11-1 and TRBJ1-2; the D region possibly corresponds to TRBD1 (5 bases align). Sample: peripheral blood, taken before any cancer treatment. The base sequence is TGTGCCAGCAGCCCAACAACAGGTGGCTACACCTTC. Translation gives CASSPTTGGYTF.